Reported below is one T cell receptor (beta chain). Libraries were prepared by immunoSEQ multiplex PCR; TCRdb keeps only in-frame clonotypes and omits some of them. This sample has tens of thousands of clones, with around 79% found just once. This record comes from a study of blood T cell repertoires in COVID-19. The sequence derives from a man aged 80 or over with acute or convalescent COVID-19. The specimen was peripheral blood.

The CDR3 spells CASSLQAYNEQFF. DNA of the CDR3: TGTGCCAGCAGCTTACAGGCCTACAATGAGCAGTTCTTC. The chain recombines TRBV7-3 with TRBJ2-1; D unresolved. The CDR3 consists of 13 residues. CDR1 and CDR2 from the germline V gene are SGHTA and FQGTGA. V lost 2 bases to trimming and J lost 2 bases, with 4 bases between them.